Below, 20 T cell receptor beta chains from the same sample are listed, as sequenced in a study of cytomegalovirus exposure and HLA in healthy donors (dated by TCRdb to about 2017). Library method: the immunoSEQ multiplex PCR assay. The table was pulled from immuneACCESS by TCRdb, which kept in-frame rearrangements only. Such tables lose some clones; where checked, under half of the loss comes from unresolved V genes, and the rest has no known cause. Here the sample has approximately 120,000 clones; roughly nine tenths occur a single time. Approximately 2% of the sample goes to the ten largest clones. The sample consisted of PBMCs. Source of these receptors: a woman between 18 and 30 years old in good health and CMV-seronegative.

CDR3 DNA: TGTGCCAGCAGTCGGGACTATCCCTACGAGCAGTACTTC. This encodes CASSRDYPYEQYF. The V call is TRBV28, the J call TRBJ2-7; TRBD2 agrees at 7 bases. This CDR3 spans 13 amino acids. Germline V gene lookup returns CDR1 MDHEN and CDR2 SYDVKM. Unmatched junction bases numbered 3, after V lost 5 bases and J lost 2 bases.

The V call is TRBV7-9, the J call TRBJ2-5; D not resolved. From germline, CDR1 is SEHNR and CDR2 FQNEAQ (reference sequence). The CDR3 totals 14 residues. Trimming shortened V by 2 bases and J by 2 bases, and 9 bases separated the two germline ends. Here the CDR3 reads CASSLSPRQETQYF. CDR3 DNA sequence: TGTGCCAGCAGCTTAAGTCCCCGGCAAGAGACCCAGTACTTC. Full variable domain (outside the CDR3, taken from reference TRBV7-9 and TRBJ2-5): DTGVSQNPRHKITKRGQNVTFRCDPISEHNRLYWYRQTLGQGPEFLTYFQNEAQLEKSRLLSDRFSAERPKGSFSTLEIQRTEQGDSAMYLCASSLSPRQETQYFGPGTRLLVL.

This clone has a handful of counts. The chain uses TRBV30 and TRBJ2-5; D not resolved. The CDR3 has 10 residues. V dropped 7 bases and J dropped 5 bases, with 8 bases sitting between them. Germline V gene lookup returns CDR1 GTSNPN and CDR2 SVGIG (reference sequence). The CDR3 spells CAFRKETQYF. The CDR3 bases are TGTGCCTTCAGGAAGGAGACCCAGTACTTC.

The chain uses TRBV4-2 and TRBJ1-1; D ambiguous. The CDR3 spans 12 residues. V was shortened by 3 bases and J by 6 bases, with 8 bases between the two germline ends. In germline, CDR1 is LGHNA, CDR2 YNFKEQ. The CDR3 DNA sequence: TGTGCCAGCAGCCACGGGGAGCCTGAAGCTTTCTTT. Its translation is CASSHGEPEAFF.

In DNA, the CDR3 is TGTGCCAGCAGTCAGGGGAGCAATCAGCCCCAGCATTTT. Translation gives CASSQGSNQPQHF. The chain couples TRBV27 to TRBJ1-5; D is perhaps TRBD1 (6 bases). Germline V gene sequence: CDR1 MNHEY, CDR2 SMNVEV (reference sequence). The CDR3 length is 13 residues. V gave up 5 bases and J gave up 1 base, with 6 bases separating them.

The chain links TRBV2 to TRBJ2-1, with 7 bases matching TRBD2. The germline V gene encodes CDR1 SNHLY and CDR2 FYNNEI. V dropped 7 bases and J dropped 3; count of bases not matched to a gene: 6. This CDR3 is built from 14 residues. The CDR3 DNA sequence: TGTGCCAGCAAAGGACTAGGGAGCTACAATGAGCAGTTCTTC. Translation: CASKGLGSYNEQFF. The full variable domain, rest sourced from reference TRBV2 and TRBJ2-1, is EPEVTQTPSHQVTQMGQEVILRCVPISNHLYFYWYRQILGQKVEFLVSFYNNEISEKSEIFDDQFSVERPDGSNFTLKIRSTKLEDSAMYFCASKGLGSYNEQFFGPGTRLTVL.

The genes are TRBV30 and TRBJ1-5; no reliable D call. CDR1 is GTSNPN, CDR2 SVGIG, per germline (reference sequence). The CDR3 covers 14 residues. V was shortened by 8 bases and J by 2 bases, with 16 bases between the two germline ends. CDR3 sequence (DNA): TGTGCCAGTTCTACCACCCAGGGCAATCAGCCCCAGCATTTT. Residues: CASSTTQGNQPQHF.

This clone was counted once. The chain uses TRBV28 and TRBJ2-3, with TRBD2 matching over 10 bases. The germline V gene has CDR1 MDHEN and CDR2 SYDVKM. The CDR3 extends over 15 amino acids. Trimming removed 7 bases from V and 3 bases from J; junction bases left unmatched: 7. As DNA, the CDR3 is TGTGCCAGCAAAAGCGGGAGGGCGGGTACAGATACGCAGTATTTT. It specifies CASKSGRAGTDTQYF.

V is TRBV13 and J is TRBJ2-1; TRBD2 is a possible D gene (5 bases). The CDR3 covers 17 residues. Germline V gene data show CDR1 as PRHDT and CDR2 as FYEKMQ (reference sequence). V lost 5 bases and J lost 0, with 17 bases in between. CDR3 sequence: CASSTTGRLSSYNEQFF. In DNA form, the CDR3 reads TGTGCCAGCAGCACCACGGGAAGGTTGAGCTCCTACAATGAGCAGTTCTTC.

The chain joins TRBV6-1 to TRBJ2-2, with D possibly TRBD2 on 5 matching bases. The V and J ends lost 4 bases and 12 bases respectively, with 21 bases between them. Germline assignment: CDR1 MNHNS and CDR2 SASEGT. The CDR3 totals 15 residues. The CDR3 is CASSVDSAAALKLFF. The CDR3 nucleotides read TGTGCCAGCAGTGTCGACTCAGCGGCAGCTTTGAAGCTGTTTTTT.

This chain joins TRBV4-1 and TRBJ2-3, with TRBD2 identical over 10 bases. The V gene end was trimmed by 2 bases and the J gene end by 4 bases; junction bases not matched to a gene: 3. CDR1 and CDR2 from the germline V gene are MGHRA and YSYEKL. The CDR3 is 15 amino acids. The CDR3 is CASSQRLAGADTQYF. DNA for the CDR3: TGCGCCAGCAGCCAAAGGCTAGCGGGAGCAGATACGCAGTATTTT.

This sequence joins TRBV6-6 and TRBJ1-4; D gene unclear. Per germline, CDR1 MNHNY and CDR2 SVGAGI (reference sequence). V lost 7 bases and J lost 4, with 10 bases in between. The CDR3 extends over 13 amino acids. For the CDR3, the DNA is TGTGCCAGCAACAAGGAGGATAATGAAAAACTGTTTTTT. This codes for CASNKEDNEKLFF.

The V call is TRBV13, the J call TRBJ2-2, with 7 bases that match TRBD2. From germline, CDR1 is PRHDT and CDR2 FYEKMQ (reference sequence). With V trimmed by 0 bases and J by 0 bases, 1 base remained unmatched. The CDR3 consists of 16 residues. CDR3 in amino acids: CASSLGGLANTGELFF. The CDR3 DNA is TGTGCCAGCAGCTTAGGCGGACTAGCGAACACCGGGGAGCTGTTTTTT.

The J gene is TRBJ2-7, the V gene TRBV7-2, with TRBD1 as a possible D gene (5 bases). The CDR3 is 14 amino acids. Germline V gives CDR1 SGHTA, CDR2 FQGNSA. The V and J ends lost 3 bases and 5 bases respectively, with 14 bases between them. In DNA, the CDR3 is TGTGCCAGCAGCTTTTTCAGGGATTCCCACGAGCAGTACTTC. Its protein is CASSFFRDSHEQYF.

This clone was recorded a few times. The CDR3 loop is CASSQELAPDTQYF. Here the CDR3 DNA reads TGCGCCAGCAGCCAAGAGTTAGCGCCAGATACGCAGTATTTT. The rearrangement joins TRBV4-1 to TRBJ2-3; D is perhaps TRBD2 (5 bases). The CDR3 contains 14 residues. Germline CDR1 and CDR2: MGHRA and YSYEKL. Trimming removed 0 bases from V and 4 bases from J, with 8 bases in between.

V is TRBV7-3 and J is TRBJ2-1; D not certain. Looked up from germline, CDR1 is SGHTA and CDR2 is FQGTGA. The CDR3 spans 15 residues. The V and J ends lost 5 bases and 0 bases respectively, with 11 bases between them. CDR3 sequence reads: CASSPQPSSYNEQFF. CDR3 DNA sequence: TGTGCCAGCAGCCCGCAACCGAGCTCCTACAATGAGCAGTTCTTC.

This chain links TRBV5-1 with TRBJ2-2; a weak D match, TRBD1 (6 bases). The CDR3 totals 15 residues. CDR1 SGHRS and CDR2 YFSETQ come from the germline V gene. Trimming cost V 1 base and J 1 base, with 8 bases left between them. This chain's CDR3 is CASSLRDKNTGELFF. In DNA, the CDR3 is TGCGCCAGCAGCTTGCGGGACAAGAACACCGGGGAGCTGTTTTTT.

The rearrangement uses TRBV4-1 and TRBJ2-6; no firm D call. V was shortened by 4 bases and J by 4 bases, with 8 bases between the two germline ends. The CDR3 loop spans 14 amino acids. CDR1 MGHRA and CDR2 YSYEKL come from the germline V gene. CDR3 amino acids: CASSPTQGANVLTF. The CDR3 bases are TGCGCCAGCAGCCCCACCCAGGGGGCCAACGTCCTGACTTTC.

The rearrangement joins TRBV6-1 to TRBJ1-2; D is unresolved. V dropped 9 bases and J dropped 7 bases, with 12 bases sitting between them. The germline V gene encodes CDR1 MNHNS and CDR2 SASEGT. The CDR3 sequence is 11 residues long. The CDR3 spells CARPIRGGYTF. The CDR3 DNA follows: TGTGCCAGGCCTATCCGGGGTGGCTACACCTTC.

J is TRBJ2-5 and V is TRBV7-2, with 12 bases aligning to TRBD2. Germline values: CDR1 SGHTA, CDR2 FQGNSA. The CDR3 loop spans 16 amino acids. The ends lost 8 bases at V and 5 bases at J; junction bases unmatched: 12. The CDR3 coding sequence is TGTGCCAGCTCCAACCTGGGACTAGCGGGTAGCGAGACCCAGTACTTC. Translation gives CASSNLGLAGSETQYF.